The present T cell receptor beta chain was sequenced within a study of T cells in women clearing cervical HPV infection. Clones were read by immunoSEQ multiplex PCR, and TCRdb kept only the in-frame ones, dropping some. The table lists about 26,000 clones. CDR3 size: 13 residues. Trimming shortened V by 5 bases and J by 4 bases, and 11 bases separated the two germline ends. Germline V gene lookup returns CDR1 LNHDA and CDR2 SQIVND (reference sequence). Concerning this clone: The read terminates 3 residues ahead of where the CDR3 ends, so the germline J gene completes it.

This chain uses TRBV19 with TRBJ1-1; D unclear. This TCR came from a woman between 18 and 75 years old with a cervical HPV16 infection that either progressed to CIN3+ or cleared (not recorded which). The source material was blood buffy coat. The CDR3 protein is CASSVRDSTEAFF. CDR3 bases read: TGTGCCAGTAGTGTCCGTGACTCCACTGAA.